These 8 T cell receptor beta chains came from one sample sequenced in a study of T-cell memory formation after mild COVID-19. MiXCR, applied by TCRdb to the 5' RACE reads, yields one record per CDR3 protein. The sample consists of 200,000 to 300,000 distinct CDR3 sequences, 8.5% to 9.5% of them appearing once. The specimen was PBMCs or a T cell subset sorted from them (not recorded which). The receptors stem from a man younger than 35 who had mild COVID-19 (a few samples of this study predate the infection). Cell type and time point are not known.

This clonotype was counted ten times or more. The gene calls are TRBV5-1 and TRBJ2-5; TRBD2 might be the D (6 bases). V lost 0 bases and J 1 base, leaving 7 bases between the germline ends. Germline V gene lookup returns CDR1 SGHRS and CDR2 YFSETQ. The CDR3 runs to 14 residues. CDR3 DNA: TGCGCCAGCAGCTTGGGGACTACCCAAGAGACCCAGTACTTC. Protein: CASSLGTTQETQYF.

The chain uses TRBV11-2 and TRBJ2-5; the D is unclear. CDR3 length equals 12 residues. Germline loops: CDR1 SGHAT, CDR2 FQNNGV. Trimming shortened V by 5 bases and J by 3 bases, and 7 bases separated the two germline ends. CDR3 nucleotides: TGTGCCAGCAGCATCATAGAAGAGACCCAGTACTTC. It encodes CASSIIEETQYF.

The J gene is TRBJ2-1, the V gene TRBV29-1; 13 positions agree with TRBD2. This CDR3 contains 15 residues. Looked up from germline, CDR1 is SQVTM and CDR2 is ANQGSEA. Losses at the gene ends were 7 bases for V and 7 bases for J; bases not matched to a gene: 10. This CDR3 is CSAGRLAGGGNEQFF. The CDR3 DNA reads TGCAGCGCAGGCAGACTAGCGGGGGGAGGGAATGAGCAGTTCTTC.

Ten or more counts support this clonotype. The chain links TRBV4-3 to TRBJ2-2; D gene ambiguous. V lost 1 base and J 3 bases, leaving 12 bases between the germline ends. The CDR3 has 16 residues. The germline CDR1 and CDR2 sequences are LGHNA and YSLEER. This CDR3 reads CASSQVSYRDTGELFF. CDR3 nucleotides: TGCGCCAGCAGCCAAGTATCTTACCGGGACACCGGGGAGCTGTTTTTT.

V is TRBV27 and J is TRBJ2-3, with a weak D call TRBD2 (7 bases). Trimming removed 3 bases from V and 7 bases from J, with 8 bases in between. Looked up from germline, CDR1 is MNHEY and CDR2 is SMNVEV (reference sequence). This CDR3 has 12 amino acids. The CDR3: CASSFGGHTQYF. CDR3 nucleotide sequence: TGTGCCAGCAGTTTCGGGGGGCATACGCAGTATTTT.

This rearrangement joins TRBV25-1 to TRBJ1-4, with a weak D call TRBD1 (5 bases). Germline-derived CDR1 and CDR2 are MGHDK and SYGVNS. The V end lost 6 bases, the J end lost 2 bases, and 7 bases lay between the germline ends. The CDR3 consists of 13 residues. This chain's CDR3 is CASSRETNEKLFF. The CDR3 DNA sequence: TGTGCCAGCAGCAGGGAGACTAATGAAAAACTGTTTTTT. The full variable domain, rest sourced from reference TRBV25-1 and TRBJ1-4, is EADIYQTPRYLVIGTGKKITLECSQTMGHDKMYWYQQDPGMELHLIHYSYGVNSTEKGDLSSESTVSRIRTEHFPLTLESARPSHTSQYLCASSRETNEKLFFGSGTQLSVL.

This clonotype occurred a few times. The gene calls are TRBV12-3 or TRBV12-4 and TRBJ2-4; D uncertain. The CDR3 runs to 15 residues. V lost 5 bases to trimming and J lost 3 bases, with 14 bases between them. CDR3 residues: CASSPVGRDKNIQYF. The CDR3 DNA is TGTGCCAGCAGTCCGGTGGGAAGGGACAAAAACATTCAGTACTTC.

This clonotype was observed a few times. V usage is TRBV5-5 and J usage is TRBJ2-3; D might be TRBD1 or TRBD2, each matching 5 bases. Germline-derived CDR1 and CDR2 are SGHKS and YYEKEE (reference sequence). The CDR3 runs to 15 residues. The V end was cut by 5 bases, the J end by 0 bases, with 13 bases between. Written as DNA, the CDR3 is TGTGCCAGCAGACGGGACGTTACTAGCACAGATACGCAGTATTTT. Amino acid sequence: CASRRDVTSTDTQYF. Looking up the rest from reference TRBV5-5 and TRBJ2-3 gives the full variable domain: DAGVTQSPTHLIKTRGQQVTLRCSPISGHKSVSWYQQVLGQGPQFIFQYYEKEERGRGNFPDRFSARQFPNYSSELNVNALLLGDSALYLCASRRDVTSTDTQYFGPGTRLTVL.